This T cell receptor beta chain was obtained from a study of cytotoxic CD8 clonotypes in ibrutinib-treated CLL (dated by TCRdb to the early 2020s). Regarding the study in general: In this cohort, 15 or so patients were treatment-naive and approximately twelve were relapsed/refractory, while about 17 had unmutated IGHV. Responses were partial in roughly 24 patients and complete in 2; after median 68 months follow-up, roughly 14 stayed in remission and about twelve progressed. Response samples were obtained after a median of around 11 months of treatment, with a range of roughly 6 to 40 months. On average, each sample had roughly 250,000 productive templates and 96,000 or so productive rearrangements. Longitudinal samples were obtainable from about 30% of the roughly 86 participants in the trial. Cryopreserved peripheral blood mononuclear cells were collected before treatment, at response, and at either disease progression or sustained remission. All remission and progressive disease samples were collected while patients were still receiving ibrutinib.

A MiSeq instrument was used for deep resolution sequencing, which targeted depths ranging from 1 in 1 million up to 1 in 200,000 T cells, with coverage averaging 10x for each clonotype. The immunoSEQ hsTCRB Kit was used to generate TCR beta libraries. The paper's processing steps were these. Data were analyzed with ImmunoSEQ Data Assistant and ImmunoSEQ Analyzer, with V, D and J genes assigned per IMGT definitions. Clonality, with values ranging from 0 to 1, was calculated as one minus the normalized Shannon entropy of productive rearrangement frequencies. Public clonotype analysis was restricted to overrepresented clonotypes comprising at least 0.05% of each patient's repertoire. Some twelve repertoires from age-matched healthy donors, obtained from immuneACCESS, served as clonality controls. Held by TCRdb, this immuneACCESS table contains in-frame sequences only and omits some clones. Under half of the omission traces to an unresolved V gene where checked; the cause of the rest is unknown. V, J and clone size are taken as reported in that table, and D and trimming were inferred from the DNA itself. This sample holds 58,000 or so clones; around three fifths were observed only once. The ten largest clones add up to approximately 15% of the sample.

General conclusions and limits of the study: Public clonotypes were rare and either shrank or stayed stable during treatment, and the rise in clonality at ibrutinib response reflected expansion of private clonotypes. Sampling times were not matched between sustained-remission and progressing patients, and lymph node repertoires were not studied. An increase in clonality was observed at ibrutinib response, with clonality remaining stable during sustained remission and falling back toward baseline at progression. Baseline clonality exceeded that of age-matched healthy donors and correlated strongly with circulating CD8+ T-cell counts.

There are 13 amino acids in the CDR3, from cysteine to phenylalanine inclusive. The read is trimmed to its CDR3 DNA, 39 bases read in frame from base 1. V is pared back by 7 bases and J by 1 base, with 10 bases lying between the germline termini. The germline V gene yields MDHEN for CDR1 and SYDVKM for CDR2. In light of the paper, this sample's time point label describes: approximately eleven months on ibrutinib. Roughly 2 micrograms of genomic DNA were extracted from cryopreserved PBMCs for TCR beta library preparation. Longitudinal blood samples from CLL patients on ibrutinib monotherapy were analyzed using high-throughput TCR beta sequencing. The patients took part in an open-label, single-center phase 2 trial of ibrutinib monotherapy. Details on this clone: What antigen it recognizes has not been identified. No base qualities exist here, and no much larger clone lies one base off it.

The sequencing used PBMCs, collected after 12 months of ibrutinib treatment. This receptor chain uses TRBV28 and TRBJ1-2; perhaps TRBD1 is the D gene, with 5 bases matching. This sequence was found in a human donor with chronic lymphocytic leukemia. The nucleotide sequence reads as follows: TGTGCCAGCATATCGACAGATAACTATGGCTACACCTTC. This is translated as CASISTDNYGYTF.